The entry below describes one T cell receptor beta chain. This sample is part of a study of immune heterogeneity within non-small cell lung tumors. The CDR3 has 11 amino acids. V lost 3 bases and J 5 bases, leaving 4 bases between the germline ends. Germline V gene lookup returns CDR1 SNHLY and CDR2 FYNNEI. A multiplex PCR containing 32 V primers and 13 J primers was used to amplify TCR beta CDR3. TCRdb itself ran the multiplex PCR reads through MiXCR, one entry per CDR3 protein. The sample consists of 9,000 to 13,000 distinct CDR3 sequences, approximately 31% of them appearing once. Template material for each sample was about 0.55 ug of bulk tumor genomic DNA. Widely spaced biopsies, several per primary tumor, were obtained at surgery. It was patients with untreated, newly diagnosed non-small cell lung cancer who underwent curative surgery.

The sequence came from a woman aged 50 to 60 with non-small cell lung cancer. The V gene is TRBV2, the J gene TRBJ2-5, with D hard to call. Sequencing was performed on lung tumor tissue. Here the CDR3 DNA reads TGTGCCAGCAGTGACGTGGAGACCCAGTACTTC. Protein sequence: CASSDVETQYF.